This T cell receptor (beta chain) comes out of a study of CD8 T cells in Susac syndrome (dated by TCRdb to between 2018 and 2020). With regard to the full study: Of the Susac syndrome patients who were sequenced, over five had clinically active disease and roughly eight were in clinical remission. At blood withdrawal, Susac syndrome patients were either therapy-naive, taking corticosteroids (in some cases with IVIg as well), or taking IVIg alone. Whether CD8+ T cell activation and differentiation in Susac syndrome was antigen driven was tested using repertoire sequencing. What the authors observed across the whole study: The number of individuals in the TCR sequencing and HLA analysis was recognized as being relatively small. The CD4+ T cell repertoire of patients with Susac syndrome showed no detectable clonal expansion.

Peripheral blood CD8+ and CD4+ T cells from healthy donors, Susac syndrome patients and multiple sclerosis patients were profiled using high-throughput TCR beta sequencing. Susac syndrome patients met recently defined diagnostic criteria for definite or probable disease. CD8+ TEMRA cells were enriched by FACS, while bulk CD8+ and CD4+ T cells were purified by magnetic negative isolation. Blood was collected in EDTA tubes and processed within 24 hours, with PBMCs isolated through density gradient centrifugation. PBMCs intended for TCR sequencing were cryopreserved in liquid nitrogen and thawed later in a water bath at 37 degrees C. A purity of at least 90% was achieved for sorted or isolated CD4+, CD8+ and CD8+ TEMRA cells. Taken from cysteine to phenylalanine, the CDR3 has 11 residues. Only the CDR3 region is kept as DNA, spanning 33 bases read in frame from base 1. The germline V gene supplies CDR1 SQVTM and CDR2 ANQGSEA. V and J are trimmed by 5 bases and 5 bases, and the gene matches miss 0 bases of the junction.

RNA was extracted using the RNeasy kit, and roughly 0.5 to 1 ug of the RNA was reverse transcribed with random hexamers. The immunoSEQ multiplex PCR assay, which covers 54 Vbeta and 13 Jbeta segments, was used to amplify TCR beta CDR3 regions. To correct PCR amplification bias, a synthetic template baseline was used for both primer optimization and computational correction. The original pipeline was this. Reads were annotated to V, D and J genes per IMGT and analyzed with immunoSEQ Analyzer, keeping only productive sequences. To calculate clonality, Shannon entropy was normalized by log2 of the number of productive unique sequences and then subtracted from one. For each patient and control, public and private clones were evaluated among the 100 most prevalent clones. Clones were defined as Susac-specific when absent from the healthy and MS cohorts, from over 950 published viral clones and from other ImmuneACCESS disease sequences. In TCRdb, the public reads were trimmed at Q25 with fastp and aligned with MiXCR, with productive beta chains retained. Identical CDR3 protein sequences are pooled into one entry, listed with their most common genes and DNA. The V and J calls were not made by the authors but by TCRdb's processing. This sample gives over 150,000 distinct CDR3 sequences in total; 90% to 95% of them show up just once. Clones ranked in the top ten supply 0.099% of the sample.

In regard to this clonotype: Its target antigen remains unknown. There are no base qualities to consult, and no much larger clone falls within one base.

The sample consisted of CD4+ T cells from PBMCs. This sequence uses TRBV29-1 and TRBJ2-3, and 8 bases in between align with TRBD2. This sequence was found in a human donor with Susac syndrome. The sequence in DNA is TGCAGCGTTCTAGCGGGAGATACGCAGTATTTT. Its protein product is CSVLAGDTQYF.